Listed below are T cell receptor beta chains from one sample, sequenced in a study of CD8 T cells in ankylosing spondylitis. TCRdb re-analysed the 5' RACE reads in MiXCR, keeping a single row per CDR3 protein. The sample records some 120,000 distinct CDR3 sequences, roughly 15% being singletons. Sequenced: blood, either unsorted or a sorted T cell fraction (not recorded which). The receptor source for this set is a female donor with ankylosing spondylitis or in good health (not recorded which). Each CDR3 is given with its conserved first and last residue. A D gene is named only where the DNA matches it firmly. Where a row states a size, it is once, few, many or the class of an expanded clone; other rows omit it.

>NA|NA|TRBV3-1|TRBJ2-7
CASSQDRERDEQYF
TGTGCCAGCAGCCAAGATCGAGAGAGGGACGAGCAGTACTTC
>TRBD1|many|TRBV30|TRBJ1-2
CAWRYGQGNGYTF
TGTGCCTGGAGATATGGACAGGGGAATGGCTACACCTTC
>TRBD1|NA|TRBV20-1|TRBJ2-5
CSASPGQYQETQYF
TGCAGTGCTAGCCCGGGACAGTACCAAGAGACCCAGTACTTC
>NA|few|TRBV7-6|TRBJ2-6
CASSLAQGAGANVLTF
TGTGCCAGCAGCTTAGCACAAGGGGCTGGGGCCAACGTCCTGACTTTC
>NA|few|TRBV6-1|TRBJ1-6
CASIFGGATANSPLHF
TGTGCCAGCATCTTCGGAGGGGCGACGGCCAATTCACCCCTCCACTTT
>TRBD2|few|TRBV4-1|TRBJ2-3
CASSQGTSRTDTQYF
TGCGCCAGCAGCCAAGGGACTAGTCGCACAGATACGCAGTATTTT
>TRBD1|few|TRBV6-5|TRBJ2-7
CASSSPGGSYEQYF
TGTGCCAGCAGTTCTCCAGGGGGCTCCTACGAGCAGTACTTC
>TRBD1|NA|TRBV11-2|TRBJ1-2
CASSHSRQGFYGYIF
TGTGCCAGCAGTCATAGCAGACAGGGATTCTATGGCTACATCTTC
>NA|NA|TRBV20-1|TRBJ2-7
CSASKGLGNEQYF
TGCAGTGCTAGTAAGGGGCTCGGGAACGAGCAGTACTTC
>NA|NA|TRBV18|TRBJ1-5
CASSPGGDQPQHF
TGTGCCAGCTCACCGGGTGGGGATCAGCCCCAGCATTTT
>NA|many|TRBV28|TRBJ2-7
CATVPRDGYEQYF
TGTGCCACCGTGCCCCGGGACGGGTACGAGCAGTACTTC
>NA|NA|TRBV29-1|TRBJ1-1
CSVTVFGGRNTEAFF
TGCAGCGTTACTGTCTTTGGGGGAAGGAACACTGAAGCTTTCTTT
>TRBD1|many|TRBV20-1|TRBJ1-2
CSARSRDSFYGYTF
TGCAGTGCTAGATCCCGGGACAGCTTCTATGGCTACACCTTC
>TRBD2|NA|TRBV20-1|TRBJ2-1
CSAGTGTSGSYEQFF
TGCAGTGCTGGTACCGGGACTAGCGGGAGCTATGAGCAGTTCTTC
>TRBD2|few|TRBV6-2/TRBV6-3|TRBJ2-3
CASSYLAGGRRDTDTQYF
TGTGCCAGCAGTTACTTAGCGGGAGGCCGTCGGGACACAGATACGCAGTATTTT
>NA|many|TRBV29-1|TRBJ2-5
CSVVGETQYF
TGCAGCGTCGTGGGGGAGACCCAGTACTTC
>NA|few|TRBV5-1|TRBJ2-7
CASSRNLEAGEQYF
TGCGCCAGCAGCCGTAACCTAGAGGCGGGCGAGCAGTACTTC
>NA|NA|TRBV12-3/TRBV12-4|TRBJ1-2
CASSYLGKGNYGYTF
TGTGCCAGCAGTTACCTTGGAAAGGGTAACTATGGCTACACCTTC
>TRBD2|many|TRBV4-1|TRBJ2-7
CASSQLPRLAGGQVPYEQYF
TGCGCCAGCAGCCAACTACCTAGACTAGCGGGGGGGCAAGTCCCCTACGAGCAGTACTTC
>TRBD1|many|TRBV5-1|TRBJ2-3
CASSTDRVGTDTQYF
TGCGCCAGCAGCACCGACAGGGTGGGCACAGATACGCAGTATTTT
>TRBD1|NA|TRBV6-1|TRBJ2-7
CASSRPGQGAKEQYF
TGTGCCAGCAGTAGACCGGGACAGGGCGCTAAGGAGCAGTACTTC
>NA|NA|TRBV21-1|TRBJ2-1
CASSKVAGDYEQFF
TGTGCCAGCAGCAAAGTAGCGGGAGACTATGAGCAGTTCTTC
>NA|few|TRBV15|TRBJ1-1
CATSREGMNTEAFF
TGTGCCACCAGCAGGGAGGGGATGAACACTGAAGCTTTCTTT
>NA|many|TRBV5-5|TRBJ2-3
CASSYTTDTQYF
TGTGCCAGCAGCTATACCACAGATACGCAGTATTTT
>NA|many|TRBV12-3/TRBV12-4|TRBJ2-7
CASSPFWDLYEQYF
TGTGCCAGCAGTCCCTTTTGGGACCTCTACGAGCAGTACTTC
>NA|few|TRBV18|TRBJ1-5
CASSLTAGAAGYSNQPQHF
TGTGCCAGCTCCCTCACCGCCGGGGCCGCGGGTTATAGCAATCAGCCCCAGCATTTT
>TRBD1|NA|TRBV11-2|TRBJ2-7
CASSLVLPGQGISEQYF
TGTGCCAGCAGCTTAGTCCTCCCGGGACAGGGGATAAGCGAGCAGTACTTC
>NA|NA|TRBV27|TRBJ1-6
CASSPFSPNSPLHF
TGTGCCAGCAGTCCTTTCTCACCTAATTCACCCCTCCACTTT
>NA|NA|TRBV7-2|TRBJ2-7
CASSLLGVREQYF
TGTGCCAGCAGCTTATTGGGAGTCCGCGAGCAGTACTTC
>NA|few|TRBV6-5|TRBJ1-1
CASSYLGLRQMNTEAFF
TGTGCCAGCAGTTACTTGGGTTTGCGTCAGATGAACACTGAAGCTTTCTTT
>NA|NA|TRBV12-3/TRBV12-4|TRBJ1-1
CASSFSGAGVEAFF
TGTGCCAGCAGTTTTTCGGGTGCTGGGGTTGAAGCTTTCTTT